This TCR beta chain appears in the sequencing data of a study of blood T cell repertoires in COVID-19. Study context: The samples span acute and convalescent COVID-19 from the United States, Italy and Spain. The cDNA or gDNA used as material had been derived from T cells, B-cell-depleted T cells, or PBMCs.

Ten or more counts support this clone. The Seattle patients joined while their infection was active and were tracked longitudinally afterward. This CDR3 is 15 amino acids long. V lost 5 bases to trimming and J lost 9 bases; unmatched junction nucleotides: 9. CDR1 SGHRS and CDR2 YFSETQ come from the germline V gene. Authors' data handling: Reference gene primer amplification in the assay estimated nucleated cell counts. Clones were sequenced by immunoSEQ multiplex PCR, and TCRdb holds only the in-frame ones, with some missing. V and J calls and clone size are copied from that table; D and trimming were computed from the DNA. The top ten hold over 1% of the sample, which has over 200,000 clones, 75% to 85% seen once.

The clonotype comes from a woman aged 25 to 39 with COVID-19, enrolled during active disease. V gene TRBV5-1 combines with J gene TRBJ1-6; 9 nucleotides align to TRBD1. Source material: peripheral blood. The CDR3 DNA follows: TGCGCCAGCAGACGAAACAGGGGGCTGGGTTCACCCCTCCACTTT. It yields the protein CASRRNRGLGSPLHF.